This is a list of T cell receptor beta chains from one sample in a study of graft-versus-host responses after intestinal transplantation. Libraries were prepared by immunoSEQ multiplex PCR; TCRdb keeps only in-frame clonotypes and omits some of them. This sample carries 35,000 to 45,000 clones, less than 95% of them seen once, and the ten largest clones take around 0.2%. These receptors have no known antigen. Sample: unstimulated CD4+ T cells sorted from spleen or lymph node cells, taken before transplant. The receptors come from a human donor who was the organ donor for an intestinal transplant. Both conserved end residues are part of each CDR3. A D gene is named only where the DNA matches it firmly. Part of the rows lack a size; the others show once, few, many or a class for expanded clones.

>-|TRBV30|TRBJ1-5|-
TGTGCCTGGAGCCGGAACAGGGAATCCCGTCCCCAGCATTTT
CAWSRNRESRPQHF
>-|TRBV6-5|TRBJ1-6|-
TGTGCCAGCAGTTACCGGGGGGCCTATAATTCACCCCTCCACTTT
CASSYRGAYNSPLHF
>-|TRBV7-2|TRBJ2-7|-
TGTGCCAGCAGCTTAGAAGGCAGCTCCTACGAGCAGTACTTC
CASSLEGSSYEQYF
>TRBD1|TRBV7-2|TRBJ1-1|-
TGTGCCAGCATCGGGACAGGGGACACTGAAGCTTTCTTT
CASIGTGDTEAFF
>TRBD1|TRBV5-6|TRBJ1-2|-
TGTGCCAGCAGCGCGGGACAGGGGAGGCGCTACACCTTC
CASSAGQGRRYTF
>-|TRBV5-6|TRBJ2-7|-
TGTGCCAGCAGCTTGGTAGGGTACGAGCAGTACTTC
CASSLVGYEQYF
>TRBD1|TRBV2|TRBJ2-6|-
TGTGCCAGCGGACAGGGGTCCGGGGCCAACGTCCTGACTTTC
CASGQGSGANVLTF
>TRBD1|TRBV30|TRBJ2-2|-
TGTGCCTGGGGCCCGGGACAGGGGGCCGGGGAGCTGTTTTTT
CAWGPGQGAGELFF
>TRBD1|TRBV5-4|TRBJ1-1|few
TGTGCCAGCAGCTTGGGACAGGGTCGGATGAACACTGAAGCTTTCTTT
CASSLGQGRMNTEAFF
>TRBD2|TRBV7-3|TRBJ2-1|-
TGTGCCAGCAGCGCCTCGATCGGACTAGCGGGGGGGCACTCCTACAATGAGCAGTTCTTC
CASSASIGLAGGHSYNEQFF
>-|TRBV28|TRBJ1-6|-
TGTGCCCTCTGGGGTATCAATAATTCACCCCTCCACTTT
CALWGINNSPLHF
>-|TRBV2|TRBJ2-1|-
TGTGCCAGCAAGGTGGGGGTCTACAATGAGCAGTTCTTC
CASKVGVYNEQFF
>TRBD1|TRBV5-1|TRBJ2-3|-
TGCGCCAGCAGCGAAACCGGGACAGGGATAGATACGCAGTATTTT
CASSETGTGIDTQYF
>TRBD1|TRBV10-3|TRBJ1-2|-
TGTGCCATCAGTGAACCGGGACAGGGCTATGGCTACACCTTC
CAISEPGQGYGYTF
>-|TRBV12-5|TRBJ1-6|-
TGTGCTAGTGGTTTCGGACCTAATTCACCCCTCCACTTT
CASGFGPNSPLHF
>-|TRBV1|TRBJ2-5|-
TGCACCAGCAGCCAAGATTATCGTCCCCTAGCGGGGGAACGAGAGACCCAGTACTTC
CTSSQDYRPLAGERETQYF
>-|TRBV6-7|TRBJ2-3|-
TGTGCCAGCAGTCCACTTGGGGGGTGCGATACGCAGTATTTT
CASSPLGGCDTQYF
>TRBD2|TRBV7-9|TRBJ2-2|-
TGTGCCAGCAGCGTACTAGCGGGGGGATACACCGGGGAGCTGTTTTTT
CASSVLAGGYTGELFF
>-|TRBV6-6|TRBJ2-7|-
TGTGCCAGCAGTAACTACTACGAGCAGTACTTC
CASSNYYEQYF
>-|TRBV5-4|TRBJ2-4|-
TGTGCCAGCAGCTCGCGATACAGGGAGAACATTCAGTACTTC
CASSSRYRENIQYF
>-|TRBV14|TRBJ2-3|-
TGTGCCAGCAGTTCGGGAAGGGGGAGTGCAGATACGCAGTATTTT
CASSSGRGSADTQYF
>TRBD1|TRBV19|TRBJ1-5|-
TGTGCCAGTAGTACAGGACAGGAGATAAGCAATCAGCCCCAGCATTTT
CASSTGQEISNQPQHF
>-|TRBV18|TRBJ2-5|-
TGTGCCAGCTCACCCCCGGGATTTGAAGAGACCCAGTACTTC
CASSPPGFEETQYF
>TRBD1|TRBV27|TRBJ1-5|-
TGTGCCAGCAGTCTCACAGGGGGCGAGGTTCAGCCCCAGCATTTT
CASSLTGGEVQPQHF
>-|TRBV19|TRBJ1-5|-
TGTGCCAGTAGTATTCTGGGGGCGGACCAGCCCCAGCATTTT
CASSILGADQPQHF
>-|TRBV5-4|TRBJ2-5|-
TGTGCCAGCAGCTTGGGGAGCAGGGGCCAAGAGACCCAGTACTTC
CASSLGSRGQETQYF
>TRBD1|TRBV7-8|TRBJ2-1|-
TGTGCCAGCAGCTTAGTCAGGGGGTATGAGCAGTTCTTC
CASSLVRGYEQFF
>-|TRBV30|TRBJ1-6|-
TGTGCCTGGAGAAGGGATAATTCACCCCTCCACTTT
CAWRRDNSPLHF